This T cell receptor (beta chain) comes out of a study of T-cell memory formation after mild COVID-19. Study context: The TCR clusters were mostly specific to one donor.

For this clonotype: Its antigen is unknown.

TCRdb redid the calling of the 5' RACE reads with MiXCR, one entry per CDR3 protein. The data contain roughly 35,000 distinct CDR3 sequences, under 25% of them singletons. Findings and limits, study-wide: There was a balanced CD4/CD8 profile in clones contracting day 15 to 85, and later expanders leaned CD4+. Among CD4+ contracting clones, most were CM and EM, and CD8+ ones EMRA. Pre-infection memory contained some responding clones, which suggested that cross-reactive memory had joined.

The V and J ends lost 5 bases and 4 bases respectively, with 3 bases between them. The CDR3 covers 11 residues. CDR1 and CDR2 from the germline V gene are SGHTA and FQGNSA. Sequenced sample: PBMCs or a T cell subset sorted from them (not recorded which). The V and J genes are TRBV7-2 and TRBJ1-5; D ambiguous. This TCR was recovered from an adult who had mild COVID-19 (a few samples of this study predate the infection). Cell type and time point are not known. The CDR3 nucleotides are TGTGCCAGCAGCCCAAATCAGCCCCAGCATTTT. The encoded protein is CASSPNQPQHF.